This T cell receptor beta chain emerged from a study of human T cells and chemical hapten exposure. Overall study: Subjects had 2% DPC placed on 2 cm by 2 cm of upper inner arm skin for sensitization. Patch tests applied 0.01% DPC to the upper back and were scored after 6 days. Study results and limitations: TCRs whose frequency exceeded 1 in 1000 remained the same following DPC sensitization.

There are 17 residues in the CDR3. CDR1 and CDR2 (germline): SGHDN, FVKESK. With 2 bases removed from V and 5 bases from J, the gap between germline ends came to 18 bases. The sample holds many counts of this clonotype. The antigen remains unidentified. The time point was: patch test 1, 2 weeks after DPC sensitization. Sample treatment: therapeutic diphenylcyclopropenone sensitization with weekly scalp DPC. TCRdb re-called the RACE reads with MiXCR, one entry per CDR3 protein. Of around 71,000 distinct CDR3 sequences detected, 9.8% appear once; the ten largest clones hold over 3%. The clonotype was recovered from a woman aged 40 to 50 with alopecia areata. Some clones in this sample may be carry-over from other donors' samples. V is TRBV14 and J is TRBJ2-2; maybe TRBD1 (5 bases). Sequencing was performed on whole blood, taken in connection with sensitization to the hapten diphenylcyclopropenone (DPC). The CDR3 here is CASSQILKGLGTGELFF. The CDR3 DNA is TGTGCCAGCAGCCAAATCCTAAAGGGGCTGGGTACCGGGGAGCTGTTTTTT.